This T cell receptor beta chain stems from a study of blood T cell repertoires in COVID-19. Study context: There were acute and convalescent COVID-19 samples, and they came from the United States, Italy and Spain. T cells, B-cell-depleted T cells, or PBMCs supplied cDNA or gDNA.

Germline CDR1 and CDR2: MGHDK and SYGVNS. The CDR3 is made up of 16 amino acids. Trimming at V came to 3 bases and at J to 3 bases, leaving 9 bases not matched to a gene. Methods used by the authors: Amplification with reference gene primers provided the estimates of nucleated cell counts. Produced via immunoSEQ multiplex PCR; TCRdb's table is partial and in-frame only. Clone size and the V and J calls come from that table; the DNA yielded D and trimming. This repertoire shows roughly 250,000 clones, approximately 78% found once; its top ten account for over 10%. The clonotype was recovered from a woman aged 60-75 years with active or convalescent COVID-19. The genes are TRBV25-1 and TRBJ2-7, with 9 bases matching TRBD2. Sequences were obtained from peripheral blood. CDR3: CASSDRPSGASYEQYF. DNA of the CDR3: TGTGCCAGCAGTGACCGCCCTAGCGGGGCCAGCTACGAGCAGTACTTC.